The 9 T cell receptor beta chains given below trace back to one sample, sequenced in a study of T-cell reconstitution after alpha-beta-depleted transplantation in children. Molecular barcoding with unique molecular identifiers was used for the TCRbeta library. Via MiXCR, TCRdb re-called the PCR reads, giving one row per CDR3 protein. The table records under 400,000 distinct CDR3 sequences, approximately 20% of them present only once. Specimen: PBMCs, mostly from graft donor cells, collected 180 days after TCRalphabeta/CD19-depleted stem cell transplant. These receptors were obtained from a male patient under 18 who had a stem cell transplant for acute lymphoblastic leukemia, so the T cells may come from the graft donor.

The chain is built from TRBV6-1 and TRBJ2-7; no clear D. V lost 2 bases, J lost 0 bases, and 5 bases lay in between. This CDR3 is 13 amino acids long. CDR1 is MNHNS and CDR2 is SASEGT in the germline V gene. The CDR3, as DNA: TGTGCCAGCAGTGAATCCGTCTCCTACGAGCAGTACTTC. Translation: CASSESVSYEQYF.

V is TRBV27 and J is TRBJ2-2; no clear D gene. Germline values: CDR1 MNHEY, CDR2 SMNVEV (reference sequence). The CDR3 contains 14 residues. Trimming took 5 bases from V and 0 from J, leaving 7 bases between them. The DNA of the CDR3 is TGTGCCAGCAGTCTCCACTCGAACACCGGGGAGCTGTTTTTT. Residues: CASSLHSNTGELFF.

This clonotype was found once. This rearrangement joins TRBV7-6 to TRBJ2-1; 14 nucleotides line up with TRBD2. CDR3 size: 16 residues. CDR1 is SGHVS and CDR2 is FNYEAQ in the germline V gene. V dropped 4 bases and J dropped 6; count of bases not matched to a gene: 5. CDR3 in DNA: TGTGCCAGCAGCTCGGGACTAGCGGGGGCATTCAATGAGCAGTTCTTC. Translating it yields CASSSGLAGAFNEQFF.

The gene calls are TRBV27 and TRBJ2-3; either TRBD1 or TRBD2 may fit D (5 bases each). Trimming cost V 2 bases and J 1 base, with 10 bases left between them. Germline assignment: CDR1 MNHEY and CDR2 SMNVEV (reference sequence). This CDR3 comprises 15 residues. CDR3 sequence (DNA): TGTGCCAGCAGTTTAGTAGGGACGGGCACAGATACGCAGTATTTT. This encodes CASSLVGTGTDTQYF.

There are a few counts of this clonotype. This rearrangement joins TRBV20-1 to TRBJ1-5; the D gene is possibly TRBD1 (5 bases). V shed 0 bases and J shed 11 bases, with 11 bases lying between them. Germline V lookup: CDR1 DFQATT, CDR2 SNEGSKA (reference sequence). The CDR3 extends over 12 amino acids. The CDR3 coding sequence is TGCAGTGCTAGAGATAGGGACGCGGCCCAGCATTTT. It is translated as CSARDRDAAQHF.

This clonotype showed up just a few times. The chain is built from TRBV7-9 and TRBJ2-7; D unclear. CDR3 length: 12 residues. CDR1 is SEHNR, CDR2 FQNEAQ, per germline (reference sequence). Trimming cost V 3 bases and J 9 bases, with 12 bases left between them. For the CDR3, the DNA is TGTGCCAGCAGCTTTGGGCCCTCGGGGCAGTACTTC. Translated, it gives CASSFGPSGQYF.

This clonotype was recorded a few times. The V and J genes are TRBV27 and TRBJ2-7; D is possibly TRBD2 (6 bases). Trimming cost V 0 bases and J 0 bases, with 9 bases left between them. Germline V lookup: CDR1 MNHEY, CDR2 SMNVEV (reference sequence). The CDR3 consists of 15 residues. The DNA of the CDR3 is TGTGCCAGCAGTTTATCCCTAGCGTCCTCCTACGAGCAGTACTTC. Translating gives CASSLSLASSYEQYF.

V gene TRBV4-1 combines with J gene TRBJ2-1; possible D gene TRBD2, 5 bases. The V end lost 4 bases, the J end lost 5 bases, and 15 bases lay between the germline ends. The germline CDR1 and CDR2 sequences are MGHRA and YSYEKL. The CDR3 loop spans 15 amino acids. CDR3 DNA: TGCGCCAGCAGCCTATTGTCCCGAGGGCACAATGAGCAGTTCTTC. Amino acid sequence: CASSLLSRGHNEQFF.

This clonotype was observed a few times. This sequence joins TRBV6-5 and TRBJ2-7, with 10 bases matching TRBD1. From germline, CDR1 is MNHEY and CDR2 SVGAGI. This CDR3 comprises 17 residues. V dropped 0 bases and J dropped 1; count of bases not matched to a gene: 6. The CDR3 DNA reads TGTGCCAGCAGTTACTCGGGACAGGGGAGAGGGTCCTACGAGCAGTACTTC. As protein: CASSYSGQGRGSYEQYF.